Described below is a single TCR beta chain sequence and its context. Only in-frame clones appear in the TCRdb table, and some are missing; sequencing was by immunoSEQ multiplex PCR. The profile shows roughly 2,300,000 clones, 80% to 95% of them singletons. This entry belongs to a study of shared clonotypes between healthy human individuals. This CDR3 comprises 13 residues. Germline CDR1 reads SGHAT; CDR2 reads FQNNGV. V gave up 5 bases and J gave up 4 bases; unmatched junction bases: 5. Donors comprised healthy HIV-negative adults lacking recent acute infections or vaccinations. The chain recombines TRBV11-2 with TRBJ2-7, with TRBD1 matching over 7 bases. The sequence was obtained from a man in his late teens or twenties in good health. Some clones in this sample may be carry-over from other donors' samples. The sequencing sample was made of naive CD4+ T cells from PBMCs. Subset meaning: CD45RA+ positively selected. The CDR3 is CASSPTGWYEQYF. CDR3 DNA sequence: TGTGCCAGCAGCCCGACAGGGTGGTACGAGCAGTACTTC.